The 9 T cell receptor beta chains below come from one sample, sequenced in a study of OX40 agonist ivuxolimab in advanced cancers. Sequencing was performed with immunoSEQ multiplex PCR; in TCRdb, only in-frame clones are kept and a portion is missing. The profile shows tens of thousands of clones, 82% of them singletons. The starting material was CD4+ or CD8+ T cells sorted from blood, obtained in a trial of the OX40 agonist ivuxolimab. The receptor set was obtained from an adult with an advanced solid tumor such as melanoma, head and neck, liver or kidney cancer.

The chain joins TRBV6-5 to TRBJ1-2; D is unresolved. Germline CDR1 and CDR2: MNHEY and SVGAGI. V was shortened by 3 bases and J by 10 bases, with 6 bases between the two germline ends. The CDR3 runs 10 residues. The CDR3 reads CASSYLTYTF. The CDR3 bases are TGTGCCAGCAGTTATTTAACCTACACCTTC.

In nucleotides, the CDR3 is TGTGCCAGCAGCCCTAGGACTACTCAAGAGACCCAGTACTTC. Protein product: CASSPRTTQETQYF. The chain has TRBV7-9 and TRBJ2-5, with a possible D match to TRBD2 (6 bases). This CDR3 region has 14 residues. Trimming cost V 5 bases and J 2 bases, with 12 bases left between them. Germline lookup yields CDR1 SEHNR and CDR2 FQNEAQ (reference sequence).

V usage is TRBV29-1 and J usage is TRBJ1-1; perhaps TRBD1 as D (5 bases). The CDR3 runs 12 residues. Germline V CDR1 and CDR2: SQVTM, ANQGSEA. The ends were cut back, 6 bases at V and 1 base at J, with 9 bases in the middle. Here the CDR3 reads CSVAQGNTEAFF. As DNA, the CDR3 is TGCAGCGTGGCTCAGGGGAACACTGAAGCTTTCTTT.

V usage is TRBV28 and J usage is TRBJ1-6, with D hard to call. Per germline, CDR1 MDHEN and CDR2 SYDVKM. Trimming left V 7 bases short and J 2 bases short, with 6 bases between. CDR3 size: 13 residues. In nucleotides, the CDR3 is TGTGCCAGCAAGTTGGCCTATAATTCACCCCTCCACTTT. This translates into CASKLAYNSPLHF.

The rearrangement uses TRBV19 and TRBJ1-3, with unresolved D. This CDR3 is built from 14 residues. CDR1 is LNHDA and CDR2 is SQIVND in the germline V gene (reference sequence). The V end was cut by 5 bases, the J end by 0 bases, with 8 bases between. CDR3 in amino acids: CASSSRLSGNTIYF. CDR3 in DNA: TGTGCCAGTAGTTCTCGTCTCTCTGGAAACACCATATATTTT.

Only one count was recorded for this clone. This chain joins TRBV5-4 and TRBJ2-1, with TRBD2 identical over 8 bases. The CDR3 sequence is 13 residues long. Germline-derived CDR1 and CDR2 are SGHNT and YYREEE (reference sequence). Trimming removed 4 bases from V and 8 bases from J; junction bases left unmatched: 5. The CDR3 here is CASSGTSLDEQFF. The DNA of the CDR3 is TGTGCCAGCAGCGGGACTAGTCTCGATGAGCAGTTCTTC. Combining the CDR3 with reference TRBV5-4 and TRBJ2-1 gives the whole variable domain ETGVTQSPTHLIKTRGQQVTLRCSSQSGHNTVSWYQQALGQGPQFIFQYYREEENGRGNFPPRFSGLQFPNYSSELNVNALELDDSALYLCASSGTSLDEQFFGPGTRLTVL.

The chain combines TRBV6-5 with TRBJ1-2; 10 bases line up with TRBD1. The V and J ends lost 7 bases and 3 bases, in that order; junction bases with no gene match: 8. The CDR3 length is 15 residues. In germline, CDR1 is MNHEY, CDR2 SVGAGI. CDR3 protein: CASKGTGVDYYGYTF. The DNA of the CDR3 is TGTGCCAGCAAGGGGACAGGGGTTGATTACTATGGCTACACCTTC.

The chain uses TRBV7-6 and TRBJ2-5; weak D call: TRBD2 (6 bases). This CDR3 has 14 residues. The V gene's germline CDR1 is SGHVS and CDR2 FNYEAQ. V gave up 4 bases and J gave up 5 bases, with 14 bases separating them. CDR3 DNA sequence: TGTGCCAGCAGCTCCTGGTCGGGGGATGAGACCCAGTACTTC. It is translated as CASSSWSGDETQYF.

The chain is built from TRBV19 and TRBJ1-5; D remains ambiguous. Trimming stripped 7 bases from V and 9 bases from J, with 13 bases between. Germline V gene lookup returns CDR1 LNHDA and CDR2 SQIVND (reference sequence). CDR3 size: 12 residues. CDR3 coding DNA: TGTGCCAGTAAGCAGACCGCGGGGCCCCAGCATTTT. Encoded protein: CASKQTAGPQHF.